What follows are 30 T cell receptor beta chains derived from one specimen sequenced in a study of blood T cell repertoires in COVID-19. TCRdb's table, derived via immunoSEQ multiplex PCR, lists solely in-frame clones and lacks some. In the table there are about 110,000 clones, about 75% of which are singletons. The material sequenced was peripheral blood. These receptors all stem from a man older than 75 with acute or convalescent COVID-19.

This chain links TRBV30 with TRBJ2-7, with TRBD2 matching over 7 bases. The V segment lost 8 bases and the J segment 6 bases; nucleotides outside the gene matches: 10. Germline CDR1 is GTSNPN and CDR2 is SVGIG (reference sequence). CDR3 length equals 12 residues. CDR3: CAQHGRECEQYF. The CDR3 region has the DNA TGTGCCCAACATGGGCGGGAGTGCGAGCAGTACTTC.

This chain uses TRBV27 with TRBJ1-6; 12 nucleotides match TRBD1. The V gene end was trimmed by 4 bases and the J gene end by 10 bases; junction bases not matched to a gene: 5. CDR3 size: 15 residues. From germline, CDR1 is MNHEY and CDR2 SMNVEV (reference sequence). The CDR3 DNA is TGTGCCAGCAGTTCGCGGGACAGGGGGCGGTCACCCCTCCACTTT. Its protein is CASSSRDRGRSPLHF.

The rearrangement uses TRBV28 and TRBJ2-6; 8 bases are shared with TRBD1. Germline CDR1 reads MDHEN; CDR2 reads SYDVKM. The V segment lost 10 bases and the J segment 12 bases; nucleotides outside the gene matches: 14. The CDR3 is 14 amino acids. The CDR3, as DNA: TGTGCCACCGCCGGGACAGGTATCGTCTTCGTCCTGACTTTC. Encoded protein: CATAGTGIVFVLTF.

This clone is a singleton in its sample. The DNA of the CDR3 is TGCAGCGTTGGAACAGGCTTTTACGAGCAGTACTTC. Its protein product is CSVGTGFYEQYF. The chain has TRBV29-1 and TRBJ2-7; D perhaps matches TRBD1 (5 bases). The germline gives CDR1 SQVTM, CDR2 ANQGSEA. This CDR3 has 12 amino acids. V lost 4 bases and J 4 bases, leaving 11 bases between the germline ends.

The count of this clone is one. The genes are TRBV30 and TRBJ2-3; weak D call: TRBD2 (6 bases). V lost 2 bases and J 6 bases, leaving 15 bases between the germline ends. There are 14 residues in the CDR3. From germline, CDR1 is GTSNPN and CDR2 SVGIG (reference sequence). CDR3 sequence reads: CAWSPGVVGDTQYF. CDR3 DNA: TGTGCCTGGAGTCCGGGGGTAGTGGGGGATACGCAGTATTTT.

The chain has TRBV28 and TRBJ2-7; 8 positions agree with TRBD2. V trimming: 2 bases; J trimming: 3 bases; junction bases outside the gene matches: 6. CDR1 and CDR2 (germline): MDHEN, SYDVKM. CDR3 length equals 15 residues. CDR3 bases: TGTGCCAGCAGTTTAGTTTCGGGGGGGTTCTACGAGCAGTACTTC. The encoded protein is CASSLVSGGFYEQYF.

This clone was seen more than once but under ten times. This chain uses TRBV24-1 with TRBJ2-2; weak D call: TRBD2 (6 bases). CDR1 is KGHDR, CDR2 SFDVKD, per germline. This CDR3 has 17 amino acids. Trimming cost V 3 bases and J 1 base, with 14 bases left between them. The CDR3 protein is CATSDGIRRGNTGELFF. The DNA for the CDR3 is TGTGCCACCAGTGATGGGATACGGAGGGGGAACACCGGGGAGCTGTTTTTT.

The chain is built from TRBV5-8 and TRBJ2-7, with TRBD1 matching over 9 bases. This CDR3 contains 13 residues. V was pared by 5 bases and J by 7 bases, with 7 bases of the junction left unmatched. Germline V gives CDR1 SGHTS, CDR2 YDEGEE. CDR3 nucleotide sequence: TGTGCCAGCAGTCTTTGGACAGGGGATGAGCAGTACTTC. Translation: CASSLWTGDEQYF. Using reference TRBV5-8 and TRBJ2-7 for the parts outside the CDR3, the full variable domain is EAGVTQSPTHLIKTRGQQATLRCSPISGHTSVYWYQQALGLGLQFLLWYDEGEERNRGNFPPRFSGRQFPNYSSELNVNALELEDSALYLCASSLWTGDEQYFGPGTRLTVT.

This clone was detected only a few times. The chain's CDR3 is CASSLRIEPGQGNQPQHF. CDR3 nucleotide sequence: TGTGCCAGCAGTTTACGTATTGAGCCGGGACAGGGCAATCAGCCCCAGCATTTT. The chain carries TRBV28 and TRBJ1-5, with 8 positions matching TRBD1. The CDR3 sequence is 18 residues long. Germline V gives CDR1 MDHEN, CDR2 SYDVKM. J lost 2 bases, V lost 2 bases, and 11 bases had no gene match.

The chain couples TRBV18 to TRBJ1-1, with D possibly TRBD1 on 6 matching bases. The CDR3 consists of 15 residues. With 3 bases removed from V and 8 bases from J, the gap between germline ends came to 19 bases. Germline-derived CDR1 and CDR2 are KGHSH and LQKENI. The CDR3 DNA is TGTGCCAGCTCACCCCCCCCCGTGGACAGAAACGAAGCTTTCTTT. Amino acid sequence: CASSPPPVDRNEAFF. The variable domain in full, completed from reference TRBV18 and TRBJ1-1, reads NAGVMQNPRHLVRRRGQEARLRCSPMKGHSHVYWYRQLPEEGLKFMVYLQKENIIDESGMPKERFSAEFPKEGPSILRIQQVVRGDSAAYFCASSPPPVDRNEAFFGQGTRLTVV.

The chain links TRBV15 to TRBJ2-5; TRBD2 agrees at 10 bases. Germline CDR1 reads LNHNV; CDR2 reads YYDKDF (reference sequence). This CDR3 spans 18 amino acids. With 0 bases clipped from V and 4 bases from J, the junction kept 11 bases outside the gene matches. CDR3 in amino acids: CATSRDRASGRARETQYF. The CDR3 DNA follows: TGTGCCACCAGCAGAGATCGGGCCAGCGGGAGGGCCCGAGAGACCCAGTACTTC. Using reference TRBV15 and TRBJ2-5 for the parts outside the CDR3, the full variable domain is DAMVIQNPRYQVTQFGKPVTLSCSQTLNHNVMYWYQQKSSQAPKLLFHYYDKDFNNEADTPDNFQSRRPNTSFCFLDIRSPGLGDTAMYLCATSRDRASGRARETQYFGPGTRLLVL.

This chain links TRBV11-2 with TRBJ1-2; 7 bases agree with TRBD1. With V trimmed by 3 bases and J by 4 bases, 5 bases remained unmatched. The CDR3 runs 14 residues. Germline CDR1 reads SGHAT; CDR2 reads FQNNGV. The CDR3 is CASSFQAGGYGYTF. The CDR3 DNA reads as TGTGCCAGCAGCTTTCAGGCAGGGGGCTATGGCTACACCTTC.

The chain uses TRBV15 and TRBJ2-1, with 10 bases identical to TRBD2. CDR3 length: 15 residues. In germline, CDR1 is LNHNV, CDR2 YYDKDF (reference sequence). After removal of 1 base from V and 9 bases from J, the junction contained 6 bases not matched to a gene. DNA for the CDR3: TGTGCCACCAGCAGAGTTCTAGCGGGAGACCTTGAGCAGTTCTTC. It codes for CATSRVLAGDLEQFF.

This clone was detected a few times. This rearrangement joins TRBV30 to TRBJ1-6; 10 bases map to TRBD1. Germline V gene lookup returns CDR1 GTSNPN and CDR2 SVGIG (reference sequence). With V trimmed by 2 bases and J by 7 bases, 5 bases remained unmatched. The CDR3 spans 15 residues. CDR3 amino acids: CAWSSTGGGNSPLHF. The CDR3 coding sequence is TGTGCCTGGAGTTCGACAGGGGGCGGGAATTCACCCCTCCACTTT.

This rearrangement joins TRBV10-1 to TRBJ2-1; D not resolved. V was clipped by 4 bases and J by 5 bases, with 9 bases between them. CDR1 and CDR2 from the germline V gene are WNHNN and SYGVQD (reference sequence). CDR3 length: 13 residues. The CDR3 reads CASSVANDNEQFF. Here the CDR3 DNA reads TGCGCCAGCAGTGTCGCGAACGACAATGAGCAGTTCTTC.

The chain couples TRBV24-1 to TRBJ2-1; no clear D gene. This CDR3 spans 16 amino acids. V was trimmed by 9 bases and J by 0 bases, leaving 17 bases between them. The germline CDR1 and CDR2 sequences are KGHDR and SFDVKD. DNA for the CDR3: TGTGCCACCCACCCCCCGCGGAGCAGCTCCTACAATGAGCAGTTCTTC. Its protein product is CATHPPRSSSYNEQFF.

This chain connects TRBV29-1 to TRBJ1-1, with TRBD1 as a possible D gene (6 bases). Trimming removed 7 bases from V and 2 bases from J, with 14 bases in between. The CDR3 runs 13 residues. The germline CDR1 and CDR2 sequences are SQVTM and ANQGSEA. In DNA form, the CDR3 reads TGCAGCGGTACAGGGCTCGGAAACACTGAAGCTTTCTTT. Protein sequence: CSGTGLGNTEAFF.

The chain is built from TRBV25-1 and TRBJ2-3; D ambiguous. The CDR3 loop spans 14 amino acids. V was cut by 2 bases and J by 4 bases, with 10 bases left in between. Germline-derived CDR1 and CDR2 are MGHDK and SYGVNS. The CDR3 nucleotides read TGTGCCAGCAGTGAAGCGAGGCCGGCAGATACGCAGTATTTT. As protein: CASSEARPADTQYF.

The chain joins TRBV25-1 to TRBJ1-5; 8 bases line up with TRBD1. The CDR3 totals 15 residues. The V gene's germline CDR1 is MGHDK and CDR2 SYGVNS. Trimming removed 3 bases from V and 8 bases from J; junction bases left unmatched: 9. CDR3 loop: CASSEAGDRSKPQHF. In DNA, the CDR3 is TGTGCCAGCAGTGAGGCCGGGGACAGGTCAAAGCCCCAGCATTTT.

DNA for the CDR3: TGTGCCAGCAGTCCGACGGACTACAACCTCTACGAGCAGTACTTC. As protein: CASSPTDYNLYEQYF. The rearrangement uses TRBV27 and TRBJ2-7; D possibly corresponds to TRBD2 (6 bases). Germline V gives CDR1 MNHEY, CDR2 SMNVEV (reference sequence). Trimming removed 5 bases from V and 3 bases from J, with 17 bases in between. This CDR3 has 15 residues.

The chain joins TRBV6-2 or TRBV6-3 to TRBJ2-1, with 10 positions matching TRBD2. The CDR3 has 16 amino acids. Trimming removed 4 bases from V and 1 base from J; junction bases left unmatched: 4. Germline V CDR1 and CDR2: MNHEY, SVGEGT. CDR3 DNA sequence: TGTGCCAGCAGTTCTATTAGCGGGGGGTCCTACAATGAGCAGTTCTTC. Amino acid sequence: CASSSISGGSYNEQFF.

The chain is built from TRBV10-3 and TRBJ1-2; 7 bases are shared with TRBD1. The CDR3 extends over 12 amino acids. CDR1 and CDR2 (germline): ENHRY, SYGVKD. Trimming removed 7 bases from V and 8 bases from J; junction bases left unmatched: 7. Here the CDR3 DNA reads TGTGCCATCAAAACACAGGGGTTAGGCTACACCTTC. Its protein is CAIKTQGLGYTF.

This clone came up once. The chain carries TRBV5-6 and TRBJ2-1; TRBD1 agrees at 9 bases. Germline V CDR1 and CDR2: SGHDT, YYEEEE. The length of the CDR3 is 12 residues. V lost 5 bases and J lost 13; bases outside the gene matches: 7. CDR3 loop: CASRLTGGPQFF. The CDR3 DNA follows: TGTGCCAGCAGACTTACAGGGGGCCCCCAGTTCTTC.

This chain uses TRBV4-3 with TRBJ2-6, with D perhaps matching TRBD2 (6 bases). The CDR3 length is 17 residues. Trimming took 0 bases from V and 4 from J, leaving 13 bases between them. Per germline, CDR1 LGHNA and CDR2 YSLEER. The CDR3 protein is CASSQDWRVTGANVLTF. The CDR3 bases are TGCGCCAGCAGCCAAGATTGGAGGGTTACAGGGGCCAACGTCCTGACTTTC.

The V call is TRBV9, the J call TRBJ2-3, with D possibly TRBD1 on 5 matching bases. The ends were cut back, 0 bases at V and 4 bases at J, with 9 bases in the middle. The CDR3 covers 14 residues. CDR1 and CDR2 from the germline V gene are SGDLS and YYNGEE. CDR3 protein: CASSVAVRADTQYF. As DNA, the CDR3 is TGTGCCAGCAGCGTAGCCGTCAGGGCAGATACGCAGTATTTT.

V usage is TRBV7-3 and J usage is TRBJ2-6, with D unclear. The CDR3 runs 16 residues. Germline V CDR1 and CDR2: SGHTA, FQGTGA. V lost 2 bases, J lost 0 bases, and 8 bases lay in between. CDR3 DNA sequence: TGTGCCAGCAGCTTATACCCAGACTCTGGGGCCAACGTCCTGACTTTC. Its translation is CASSLYPDSGANVLTF. The whole variable domain, remainder taken from reference TRBV7-3 and TRBJ2-6, is GAGVSQTPSNKVTEKGKYVELRCDPISGHTALYWYRQSLGQGPEFLIYFQGTGAADDSGLPNDRFFAVRPEGSVSTLKIQRTERGDSAVYLCASSLYPDSGANVLTFGAGSRLTVL.

The genes are TRBV6-5 and TRBJ1-4; perhaps TRBD1 as D (5 bases). CDR1 is MNHEY and CDR2 is SVGAGI in the germline V gene. V lost 5 bases and J 4 bases, leaving 11 bases between the germline ends. The CDR3 extends over 14 amino acids. The CDR3 here is CASSRTILNEKLFF. The CDR3 nucleotides read TGTGCCAGCAGTCGGACAATACTTAATGAAAAACTGTTTTTT.

This clone was detected only once. The genes are TRBV28 and TRBJ2-7; D may be TRBD1 (6 bases). Deletions cut 6 bases from V and 2 bases from J, with 11 bases between. Looked up from germline, CDR1 is MDHEN and CDR2 is SYDVKM. This CDR3 is 13 amino acids long. Here the CDR3 reads CASRPNRAYEQYF. The CDR3 coding sequence is TGTGCCAGCAGGCCTAACAGGGCCTACGAGCAGTACTTC.

Points on this clone: In the same sample, other DNA sequences code for this CDR3. The chain couples TRBV11-3 to TRBJ2-1; 7 bases align to TRBD2. Germline CDR1 SGHNT, CDR2 YENEEA. There are 15 residues in the CDR3. J gave up 4 bases and V 5 bases, and 8 bases lay outside the gene matches. The CDR3 sequence is CASSPSGTTYNEQFF. In nucleotides, the CDR3 is TGTGCCAGCAGCCCTAGCGGTACAACTTACAATGAGCAGTTCTTC.

A single count supports this clone. The genes are TRBV7-9 and TRBJ1-6; tentative D call: TRBD1 (6 bases). Trimming stripped 5 bases from V and 11 bases from J, with 10 bases between. This CDR3 has 12 residues. Germline CDR1 reads SEHNR; CDR2 reads FQNEAQ (reference sequence). The CDR3 loop is CASSIEGAPLHF. For the CDR3, the DNA is TGTGCCAGCAGCATCGAGGGGGCACCCCTCCACTTT.